Shown below are 23 T cell receptor beta chains from a single sample sequenced in a study of breast tumors, draining lymph nodes, adjacent tissues listed by TCRdb under 2016. Libraries were constructed by multiplex PCR. TCRdb names Illumina HiSeq 2000 as the instrument used. The raw public reads went through TCRdb reprocessing: fastp at Q25, MiXCR clone calling, in-frame beta chains kept. Each entry merges the rows of one CDR3 protein and shows their most common DNA and genes. The sample table contains some 170,000 distinct CDR3 sequences; only one count was recorded for 30% to 40% of them. The top ten hold 3% to 4% of the sample. The lymph node samples were taken from the axillary draining lymph nodes of breast cancer patients. Sequencing was carried out using axillary lymph node tissue. The source of these receptors is a female donor with breast cancer. Some clones in this sample may be carry-over from other donors' samples.

Many counts were recorded for this clonotype. V is TRBV3-1 and J is TRBJ2-2, with 14 bases that match TRBD2. The CDR3 consists of 17 residues. The germline V gene encodes CDR1 LGHDT and CDR2 YNNKEL (reference sequence). V shed 3 bases and J 6 bases; nucleotides not matched to a gene: 6. CDR3 DNA sequence: TGTGCCAGCAGCCAGACTAGCGGGGGGGCCTCGGCCGGGGAGCTGTTTTTT. This sequence encodes CASSQTSGGASAGELFF.

The rearrangement joins TRBV7-3 to TRBJ2-5; D ambiguous. Trimming took 2 bases from V and 2 from J, leaving 6 bases between them. The CDR3 length is 13 residues. From germline, CDR1 is SGHTA and CDR2 FQGTGA. The chain's CDR3 is CASSLRIQETQYF. The CDR3, as DNA: TGTGCCAGCAGCTTACGGATACAAGAGACCCAGTACTTC.

J is TRBJ2-7 and V is TRBV3-2; the table's TRBD1 call for D was not verified on the DNA. TRBV3-2 is a pseudogene segment. This CDR3 region has 16 residues. The CDR3 protein is CASSQGGGHGPVEQYF. The CDR3 DNA reads as TGTGCCAGCAGCCAAGGAGGGGGACACGGACCTGTTGAGCAGTACTTC.

This clonotype was recorded at least ten times. The DNA of the CDR3 is TGCAGTGCTAGTAGAGGGAGCTCCTACAATGAGCAGTTCTTC. Translation gives CSASRGSSYNEQFF. The rearrangement joins TRBV20-1 to TRBJ2-1, with D possibly matching TRBD2 (5 bases). Germline V lookup: CDR1 DFQATT, CDR2 SNEGSKA (reference sequence). The CDR3 consists of 14 residues. V was trimmed by 3 bases and J by 0 bases, leaving 9 bases between them.

This clonotype was counted ten times or more. The rearrangement uses TRBV11-2 and TRBJ2-5; D is uncertain. This CDR3 is built from 15 residues. From germline, CDR1 is SGHAT and CDR2 FQNNGV. V was shortened by 0 bases and J by 4 bases, with 12 bases between the two germline ends. Here the CDR3 DNA reads TGTGCCAGCAGCTTAGATTCTTCGGGTTCAGAGACCCAGTACTTC. As protein: CASSLDSSGSETQYF.

This clonotype was picked up many times. The genes are TRBV29-1 and TRBJ2-7; D is possibly TRBD1 or TRBD2 (5 bases each). CDR3 length: 15 residues. Germline loops: CDR1 SQVTM, CDR2 ANQGSEA. Trimming cost V 6 bases and J 3 bases, with 21 bases left between them. The DNA for the CDR3 is TGCAGCGTCGCCACCCCCACCGGGACGGACTACGAGCAGTACTTC. It codes for CSVATPTGTDYEQYF.

This clonotype has a count of ten or more. The rearrangement uses TRBV5-1 and TRBJ2-5; no reliable D call. CDR3 size: 14 residues. Germline V gene sequence: CDR1 SGHRS, CDR2 YFSETQ. V lost 0 bases to trimming and J lost 1 base, with 7 bases between them. The CDR3 coding sequence is TGCGCCAGCAGCTTGGGAGAGGCCCAAGAGACCCAGTACTTC. Residues: CASSLGEAQETQYF.

This sequence joins TRBV12-3 or TRBV12-4 and TRBJ1-2; 8 positions match TRBD1. Unmatched junction bases numbered 7, after V lost 1 base and J lost 6 bases. The CDR3 runs 15 residues. CDR3 DNA sequence: TGTGCCAGCAGTTTAGAACTGGACAGGGTCAATGGCTACACCTTC. This codes for CASSLELDRVNGYTF.

This clonotype was seen many times. The rearrangement links TRBV27 to TRBJ1-6, with D tentatively TRBD1 (5 bases). The CDR3 runs 14 residues. The ends were cut back, 4 bases at V and 5 bases at J, with 9 bases in the middle. Germline V gene data show CDR1 as MNHEY and CDR2 as SMNVEV (reference sequence). The CDR3 here is CASSWRGHNSPLHF. In DNA, the CDR3 is TGTGCCAGCAGTTGGAGGGGACATAATTCACCCCTCCACTTT.

This clonotype came up many times. The chain joins TRBV20-1 to TRBJ2-2; D ambiguous. The length of the CDR3 is 13 residues. CDR1 and CDR2 (germline): DFQATT, SNEGSKA (reference sequence). V was pared by 3 bases and J by 6 bases, with 11 bases between. The CDR3 region is CSARTYGPGELFF. The CDR3 DNA reads TGCAGTGCTAGGACCTACGGGCCCGGGGAGCTGTTTTTT.

In this sample, this clonotype turned up many times. This sequence joins TRBV19 and TRBJ1-4; D unclear. This CDR3 contains 17 residues. CDR1 LNHDA and CDR2 SQIVND come from the germline V gene (reference sequence). Trimming took off 7 bases at V and 0 bases at J, with 18 bases between the two ends. This chain's CDR3 is CASTYLGIPSTNEKLFF. The DNA for the CDR3 is TGTGCCAGTACCTACCTCGGAATTCCCTCAACTAATGAAAAACTGTTTTTT.

As to this clonotype: An end of the junction does not agree with germline; a read error may underlie this. The chain is built from TRBV7-7 and TRBJ1-5; D is unresolved. This CDR3 comprises 13 residues. The germline V gene has CDR1 SSHAT and CDR2 FNYEAQ (reference sequence). CDR3 bases: TGTGCTTGCAGCCCAAATCTCAATCAGCTCCAGCATTTT. Amino acids: CACSPNLNQLQHF.

In its sample, this clonotype was seen many times. Possible read error: a much larger clone is one base away. This chain connects TRBV20-1 to TRBJ2-7; TRBD2 matches at 7 bases. The V gene's germline CDR1 is DFQATT and CDR2 SNEGSKA (reference sequence). With V trimmed by 6 bases and J by 6 bases, 14 bases remained unmatched. CDR3 length: 14 residues. CDR3 residues: CSARTMGEGSEQYF. The DNA for the CDR3 is TGCAGTGCCCGTACTATGGGGGAGGGCTCCGAGCAGTACTTC.

This clonotype qualifies as medium-sized. CDR3 protein: CASSRAGSDNEQFF. CDR3 nucleotides: TGTGCCAGCAGCCGAGCGGGGAGCGACAATGAGCAGTTCTTC. The V gene is TRBV5-6, the J gene TRBJ2-1; 7 nucleotides agree with TRBD2. Per germline, CDR1 SGHDT and CDR2 YYEEEE. V dropped 4 bases and J dropped 5; count of bases not matched to a gene: 6. This CDR3 comprises 14 residues.

This clonotype was recorded at least ten times. The chain employs TRBV20-1 and TRBJ1-2, with D perhaps matching TRBD1 (6 bases). Trimming removed 6 bases from V and 4 bases from J, with 12 bases in between. This CDR3 region has 12 residues. Germline CDR1 reads DFQATT; CDR2 reads SNEGSKA (reference sequence). The CDR3 DNA follows: TGCAGTGCGCAAGAAGGGGGCTATGGCTACACCTTC. Its translation: CSAQEGGYGYTF.

This clonotype was counted ten times or more. This chain connects TRBV11-2 to TRBJ1-4; D possibly corresponds to TRBD1 (6 bases). Trimming removed 5 bases from V and 10 bases from J, with 14 bases in between. The germline V gene encodes CDR1 SGHAT and CDR2 FQNNGV. The CDR3 totals 13 residues. As DNA, the CDR3 is TGTGCCAGCAGCGCATGGACAGATCTAAAACTGTTTTTT. Its protein is CASSAWTDLKLFF. The full variable domain, rest sourced from reference TRBV11-2 and TRBJ1-4, is EAGVAQSPRYKIIEKRQSVAFWCNPISGHATLYWYQQILGQGPKLLIQFQNNGVVDDSQLPKDRFSAERLKGVDSTLKIQPAKLEDSAVYLCASSAWTDLKLFFGSGTQLSVL.

The J gene is TRBJ2-2, the V gene TRBV11-2, with 7 bases identical to TRBD1. The trim removed 6 bases at V and 5 bases at J, leaving 9 bases unmatched. This CDR3 contains 15 residues. Germline V gene lookup returns CDR1 SGHAT and CDR2 FQNNGV. CDR3 DNA: TGTGCCAGCAGTAGACAGGGAGAGCGAACCGGGGAGCTGTTTTTT. Translating it yields CASSRQGERTGELFF. Full variable domain (remainder filled in from reference TRBV11-2 and TRBJ2-2): EAGVAQSPRYKIIEKRQSVAFWCNPISGHATLYWYQQILGQGPKLLIQFQNNGVVDDSQLPKDRFSAERLKGVDSTLKIQPAKLEDSAVYLCASSRQGERTGELFFGEGSRLTVL.

This clonotype appeared many times. V gene TRBV7-9 combines with J gene TRBJ1-3; D is unclear. The CDR3 spans 12 residues. The germline CDR1 and CDR2 sequences are SEHNR and FQNEAQ (reference sequence). V lost 5 bases, J lost 5 bases, and 7 bases lay in between. The CDR3 nucleotides read TGTGCCAGCAGCCCAGGCAGAAACACCATATATTTT. Translated, it gives CASSPGRNTIYF.

This clonotype has a count of ten or more. The V call is TRBV5-4, the J call TRBJ1-6, with 8 bases fitting TRBD1. Per the germline V gene, CDR1 is SGHNT and CDR2 is YYREEE (reference sequence). The CDR3 runs to 14 residues. With 0 bases clipped from V and 8 bases from J, the junction kept 1 base outside the gene matches. CDR3 nucleotides: TGTGCCAGCAGCTTGGCAGGGGGCGATTCACCCCTCCACTTT. As protein: CASSLAGGDSPLHF. Filled out from reference TRBV5-4 and TRBJ1-6, the complete variable domain reads ETGVTQSPTHLIKTRGQQVTLRCSSQSGHNTVSWYQQALGQGPQFIFQYYREEENGRGNFPPRFSGLQFPNYSSELNVNALELDDSALYLCASSLAGGDSPLHFGNGTRLTVT.

This clonotype came up many times. V is TRBV19 and J is TRBJ1-2; perhaps TRBD1 as D (5 bases). V was pared by 6 bases and J by 3 bases, with 14 bases between. The V gene's germline CDR1 is LNHDA and CDR2 SQIVND (reference sequence). The CDR3 covers 14 residues. As DNA, the CDR3 is TGTGCCAGTAGGGAGCGGGGGTTTGACTATGGCTACACCTTC. Translating gives CASRERGFDYGYTF.

This clonotype was counted ten times or more. This rearrangement joins TRBV29-1 to TRBJ2-2; TRBD1 agrees at 8 bases. The germline V gene encodes CDR1 SQVTM and CDR2 ANQGSEA. Germline trimming cut 6 bases from V and 2 bases from J; bases unmatched to any gene: 2. This CDR3 is 13 amino acids long. CDR3 sequence (DNA): TGCAGCGTCGACAGGGGAAACACCGGGGAGCTGTTTTTT. This gives the protein CSVDRGNTGELFF.

The chain recombines TRBV19 with TRBJ2-1, with D maybe TRBD2 (5 bases). Germline lookup yields CDR1 LNHDA and CDR2 SQIVND (reference sequence). V dropped 2 bases and J dropped 3 bases, with 14 bases sitting between them. The CDR3 sequence is 16 residues long. CDR3 sequence reads: CASSIPRLRDYNEQFF. Written as DNA, the CDR3 is TGTGCCAGTAGTATACCCCGGCTGAGGGACTACAATGAGCAGTTCTTC. Looking up the rest from reference TRBV19 and TRBJ2-1 gives the full variable domain: DGGITQSPKYLFRKEGQNVTLSCEQNLNHDAMYWYRQDPGQGLRLIYYSQIVNDFQKGDIAEGYSVSREKKESFPLTVTSAQKNPTAFYLCASSIPRLRDYNEQFFGPGTRLTVL.

The chain employs TRBV28 and TRBJ2-7; TRBD2 matches at 11 bases. CDR1 and CDR2 from the germline V gene are MDHEN and SYDVKM. The CDR3 spans 19 residues. V lost 7 bases and J lost 4; bases outside the gene matches: 21. CDR3 residues: CASTLWGGGLAGGVYEQYF. As DNA, the CDR3 is TGTGCCAGCACCCTGTGGGGGGGAGGTCTAGCGGGAGGTGTGTACGAGCAGTACTTC.